The 22 T cell receptor beta chains presented below share a single source sample, sequenced in a study of control samples from healthy donors and cancer patients. Some clones are missing from TCRdb's copy, which holds only in-frame ones; the method was immunoSEQ multiplex PCR. Counted here are about 270,000 clones, over 75% occurring once; the ten biggest clones make up approximately 12%. Source material: PBMCs. These receptors came from an older woman with lung cancer.

This clone has only a few counts. The chain combines TRBV27 with TRBJ1-5; D perhaps matches TRBD1 (6 bases). Germline lookup yields CDR1 MNHEY and CDR2 SMNVEV (reference sequence). The CDR3 length is 15 residues. Trimming removed 6 bases from V and 0 bases from J, with 12 bases in between. CDR3 bases: TGTGCCAGCAGGGCGGGGGGCCCTAGCAATCAGCCCCAGCATTTT. It encodes CASRAGGPSNQPQHF.

The V gene is TRBV11-2, the J gene TRBJ2-4; D possibly matches TRBD1 or TRBD2 (5 bases each). This CDR3 has 14 amino acids. The V and J ends lost 5 bases and 8 bases respectively, with 16 bases between them. From germline, CDR1 is SGHAT and CDR2 FQNNGV. As DNA, the CDR3 is TGTGCCAGCAGCCCCGGGACCTCCGGGGACATTCAGTACTTC. Protein sequence: CASSPGTSGDIQYF.

This chain uses TRBV12-3 or TRBV12-4 with TRBJ1-1, with 8 bases identical to TRBD1. J lost 8 bases, V lost 10 bases, and 9 bases had no gene match. This CDR3 has 12 residues. The chain's CDR3 is CATGGDRTEAFF. As DNA, the CDR3 is TGTGCCACAGGGGGGGACAGGACCGAAGCTTTCTTT.

The V call is TRBV10-1, the J call TRBJ1-4, with D unresolved. Germline V gene lookup returns CDR1 WNHNN and CDR2 SYGVQD (reference sequence). The CDR3 has 14 amino acids. V dropped 0 bases and J dropped 3 bases, with 5 bases sitting between them. CDR3 loop: CASSESGPNEKLFF. In nucleotides, the CDR3 is TGCGCCAGCAGTGAGTCTGGACCTAATGAAAAACTGTTTTTT.

A remark on this clone: At the DNA level, this CDR3 is encoded by other sequences in the same sample as well. The J gene is TRBJ2-3, the V gene TRBV5-1, with D unclear. Trimming stripped 0 bases from V and 1 base from J, with 3 bases between. Germline V lookup: CDR1 SGHRS, CDR2 YFSETQ. The CDR3 length is 13 residues. This CDR3 reads CASSLEGTDTQYF. DNA of the CDR3: TGCGCCAGCAGCTTGGAGGGCACAGATACGCAGTATTTT.

The rearrangement uses TRBV6-2 or TRBV6-3 and TRBJ2-7; D remains ambiguous. The CDR3 is 13 amino acids. Trimming took off 5 bases at V and 2 bases at J, with 10 bases between the two ends. Germline-derived CDR1 and CDR2 are MNHEY and SVGEGT. CDR3 loop: CASSSSSAYEQYF. In DNA, the CDR3 is TGTGCCAGCAGTAGCTCTTCGGCCTACGAGCAGTACTTC.

This rearrangement joins TRBV19 to TRBJ2-7; 9 nucleotides match TRBD1. This CDR3 comprises 17 residues. Trimming took 4 bases from V and 0 from J; bases not matched to a gene: 10. Germline-derived CDR1 and CDR2 are LNHDA and SQIVND (reference sequence). The CDR3 sequence: CASSSPMSTGGSYEQYF. As DNA, the CDR3 is TGTGCCAGTAGTAGCCCAATGTCGACAGGGGGCTCCTACGAGCAGTACTTC.

The gene calls are TRBV3-1 (or the pseudogene TRBV3-2) and TRBJ1-2; 7 positions agree with TRBD1. V gave up 0 bases and J gave up 7 bases; unmatched junction bases: 8. CDR1 LGHDT and CDR2 YNNKEL come from the germline V gene (reference sequence). The CDR3 covers 15 residues. The CDR3 loop reads CASSQDRGGASGYTF. The DNA of the CDR3 is TGTGCCAGCAGCCAAGATAGAGGGGGCGCAAGTGGCTACACCTTC.

In this sample, this clone turned up once. The chain recombines TRBV10-3 with TRBJ2-7; 7 bases fit TRBD1. The V gene end was trimmed by 9 bases and the J gene end by 0 bases; junction bases not matched to a gene: 8. CDR1 ENHRY and CDR2 SYGVKD come from the germline V gene. CDR3 length: 14 amino acids. The CDR3 reads CAITPTGSSYEQYF. CDR3 sequence (DNA): TGTGCCATTACCCCGACAGGGAGCTCCTACGAGCAGTACTTC.

The chain has TRBV7-9 and TRBJ1-3; D perhaps matches TRBD1 (5 bases). Germline V lookup: CDR1 SEHNR, CDR2 FQNEAQ (reference sequence). The CDR3 spans 15 residues. The germline V and J ends were trimmed by 5 bases and 7 bases, with 18 bases remaining between them. CDR3 nucleotide sequence: TGTGCCAGCAGCACGGAGGCAGGGCGTATCAACACCATATATTTT. Protein sequence: CASSTEAGRINTIYF.

The genes are TRBV5-1 and TRBJ1-6; weak D call: TRBD1 (6 bases). Germline V gene sequence: CDR1 SGHRS, CDR2 YFSETQ. Between the trimmed V and J ends, which lost 4 bases and 6 bases, there was a span of 17 bases. This CDR3 is built from 16 residues. The CDR3, as DNA: TGCGCCAGCAGCGAAAGTCCGGGACACCTTAATTCACCCCTCCACTTT. Translated, it gives CASSESPGHLNSPLHF.

The rearrangement joins TRBV24-1 to TRBJ1-3; no clear D gene. CDR1 and CDR2 (germline): KGHDR, SFDVKD. Between the trimmed V and J ends, which lost 3 bases and 2 bases, there was a span of 10 bases. This CDR3 spans 15 amino acids. The CDR3 loop is CATSDHTKTGNTIYF. For the CDR3, the DNA is TGTGCCACCAGTGATCATACAAAGACTGGAAACACCATATATTTT.

This sequence joins TRBV27 and TRBJ2-4; 7 bases match TRBD1. The V segment lost 5 bases and the J segment 6 bases; nucleotides outside the gene matches: 10. The CDR3 runs 15 residues. Germline V CDR1 and CDR2: MNHEY, SMNVEV (reference sequence). CDR3: CASSAHRGLGNIQYF. CDR3 nucleotide sequence: TGTGCCAGCAGTGCCCACAGGGGCCTGGGAAACATTCAGTACTTC.

The V and J genes are TRBV5-1 and TRBJ1-1; D not resolved. Trimming pared 0 bases from V and 8 bases from J, leaving 5 bases between. Per germline, CDR1 SGHRS and CDR2 YFSETQ. CDR3 length: 11 residues. The DNA for the CDR3 is TGCGCCAGCAGCTTGGACAAAGAAGCTTTCTTT. Residues: CASSLDKEAFF.

The chain joins TRBV20-1 to TRBJ2-7, with TRBD2 matching over 12 bases. The V and J ends lost 3 bases and 5 bases, in that order; junction bases with no gene match: 5. Germline V gene lookup returns CDR1 DFQATT and CDR2 SNEGSKA (reference sequence). The CDR3 spans 14 residues. The CDR3 sequence: CSASSTSGSNEQYF. The CDR3 nucleotides read TGCAGTGCTAGTTCGACTAGCGGGAGCAACGAGCAGTACTTC.

This clone has more than one count but fewer than ten. This chain links TRBV2 with TRBJ1-5; no clear D. With 2 bases removed from V and 2 bases from J, the gap between germline ends came to 10 bases. Germline CDR1 is SNHLY and CDR2 is FYNNEI. The CDR3 extends over 15 amino acids. The DNA for the CDR3 is TGTGCCAGCAGTGAACAGGTCTCGGGCAATCAGCCCCAGCATTTT. As protein: CASSEQVSGNQPQHF. The complete variable domain, with remaining parts taken from reference TRBV2 and TRBJ1-5, reads EPEVTQTPSHQVTQMGQEVILRCVPISNHLYFYWYRQILGQKVEFLVSFYNNEISEKSEIFDDQFSVERPDGSNFTLKIRSTKLEDSAMYFCASSEQVSGNQPQHFGDGTRLSIL.

This chain links TRBV11-2 with TRBJ1-2, with TRBD1 matching over 12 bases. Germline V lookup: CDR1 SGHAT, CDR2 FQNNGV. The CDR3 length is 16 residues. Germline trimming cut 8 bases from V and 1 base from J; bases unmatched to any gene: 8. The CDR3 sequence is CASRGTGGLGNYGYTF. Here the CDR3 DNA reads TGTGCCAGCCGCGGGACAGGGGGCTTGGGTAACTATGGCTACACCTTC.

The chain uses TRBV28 and TRBJ2-1; the D gene is possibly TRBD2 (6 bases). Trimming pared 8 bases from V and 10 bases from J, leaving 18 bases between. CDR1 is MDHEN, CDR2 SYDVKM, per germline. The CDR3 has 13 residues. CDR3 bases: TGTGCCAGCCTCCGCCCTGGGGCGGGGGAGCAGTTCTTC. The encoded protein is CASLRPGAGEQFF. The variable domain in full, completed from reference TRBV28 and TRBJ2-1, reads DVKVTQSSRYLVKRTGEKVFLECVQDMDHENMFWYRQDPGLGLRLIYFSYDVKMKEKGDIPEGYSVSREKKERFSLILESASTNQTSMYLCASLRPGAGEQFFGPGTRLTVL.

This chain uses TRBV7-9 with TRBJ1-1; D is unresolved. CDR3 length: 13 residues. CDR1 and CDR2 from the germline V gene are SEHNR and FQNEAQ (reference sequence). V was cut by 5 bases and J by 1 base, with 8 bases left in between. CDR3 region: CASSQQTNTEAFF. The CDR3 DNA is TGTGCCAGCAGCCAACAGACGAACACTGAAGCTTTCTTT.

The chain employs TRBV10-3 and TRBJ1-2; 7 bases map to TRBD1. The CDR3 runs to 14 residues. Germline-derived CDR1 and CDR2 are ENHRY and SYGVKD. The V segment lost 3 bases and the J segment 8 bases; nucleotides outside the gene matches: 9. The CDR3 DNA sequence: TGTGCCATCAGTGAAGGCAGGGGGGATGGGGGCTACACCTTC. Encoded protein: CAISEGRGDGGYTF.

The chain joins TRBV3-1 (or the pseudogene TRBV3-2) to TRBJ1-1, with D unresolved. Trimming removed 1 base from V and 7 bases from J, with 10 bases in between. The CDR3 is made up of 13 amino acids. Germline lookup yields CDR1 LGHDT and CDR2 YNNKEL (reference sequence). For the CDR3, the DNA is TGTGCCAGCAGCCAAGGTGTTGGGGTTGAAGCTTTCTTT. Translation: CASSQGVGVEAFF.

This sequence joins TRBV11-2 and TRBJ2-7; D uncertain. CDR1 and CDR2 from the germline V gene are SGHAT and FQNNGV. This CDR3 has 11 residues. Between the trimmed V and J ends, which lost 0 bases and 3 bases, there was a span of 0 bases. In nucleotides, the CDR3 is TGTGCCAGCAGCTTAGACTACGAGCAGTACTTC. Residues: CASSLDYEQYF.